This entry features one TCR beta chain sequence. The data were taken from a study of control samples from healthy donors and cancer patients. With 6 bases removed from V and 5 bases from J, the gap between germline ends came to 19 bases. Germline V gene lookup returns CDR1 MDHEN and CDR2 SYDVKM. The CDR3 is made up of 15 amino acids. Clones were read by immunoSEQ multiplex PCR, and TCRdb kept only the in-frame ones, dropping some. The sample has about 160,000 clones; approximately 93% are singletons. The receptor comes from a young man in good health. The chain employs TRBV28 and TRBJ1-1, with D maybe TRBD1 (5 bases). The material sequenced was blood. CDR3 sequence reads: CASRRDSGTYTEAFF. CDR3 nucleotide sequence: TGTGCCAGCAGACGAGATTCCGGGACCTATACTGAAGCTTTCTTT.